This entry lists 22 T cell receptor beta chains sequenced from one sample in a study of T cell repertoires in cytomegalovirus infection. TCRdb re-derived calls from the reads in MiXCR, one entry per CDR3 protein. This repertoire shows 230,000 or so distinct CDR3 sequences, 38% found once; its top ten account for over 45%. These TCRs' antigens remain unknown. The input for sequencing was CD8+ T cells from cultured PBMCs, taken from culture after CMV antigen stimulation. The receptors here all came from a human donor in good health (CMV status not recorded). Some clones in this sample may be carry-over from other donors' samples.

The genes are TRBV11-2 and TRBJ2-3; 10 bases are a match to TRBD1. Losses at the gene ends were 6 bases for V and 5 bases for J; bases not matched to a gene: 11. The CDR3 is made up of 16 amino acids. Germline CDR1 and CDR2: SGHAT and FQNNGV. The CDR3 sequence is CASSINRDRGQDTQYF. The CDR3 nucleotides are TGTGCCAGCAGTATTAACCGGGACAGGGGACAAGATACGCAGTATTTT.

Notes on this clonotype: An end of the junction does not agree with germline; a read error may underlie this. The rearrangement links TRBV2 to TRBJ2-1; D possibly matches TRBD1 or TRBD2 (5 bases each). The germline V gene has CDR1 SNHLY and CDR2 FYNNEI. The CDR3 has 14 residues. This chain's CDR3 is CASSEGDLINGQFF. The CDR3 DNA reads TGTGCCAGCAGTGAAGGGGACCTGATAAATGGGCAGTTCTTC.

This clonotype has a handful of counts. V usage is TRBV19 and J usage is TRBJ2-1, with TRBD2 matching over 10 bases. CDR3 length: 15 amino acids. Germline assignment: CDR1 LNHDA and CDR2 SQIVND (reference sequence). The ends lost 2 bases at V and 6 bases at J; junction bases unmatched: 4. This CDR3 is CASSILAGASNEQFF. The CDR3, as DNA: TGTGCCAGTAGTATACTAGCGGGAGCATCCAATGAGCAGTTCTTC.

This clonotype showed up just a few times. This chain uses TRBV4-1 with TRBJ2-1, with TRBD2 as a possible D gene (6 bases). The ends were cut back, 7 bases at V and 4 bases at J, with 20 bases in the middle. The CDR3 has 16 amino acids. The germline CDR1 and CDR2 sequences are MGHRA and YSYEKL. The CDR3 nucleotides read TGCGCCAGCACACAATCGGTCGGGAGAGCATACAATGAGCAGTTCTTC. Translated, it gives CASTQSVGRAYNEQFF.

This chain connects TRBV7-9 to TRBJ2-7, with D maybe TRBD2 (5 bases). This CDR3 has 13 residues. Germline assignment: CDR1 SEHNR and CDR2 FQNEAQ (reference sequence). V lost 7 bases and J 2 bases, leaving 12 bases between the germline ends. CDR3 in DNA: TGTGCCAGCACCCCCAGCGGTACCTACGAGCAGTACTTC. It encodes CASTPSGTYEQYF.

The chain links TRBV7-9 to TRBJ2-6; 9 bases agree with TRBD1. This CDR3 is 20 amino acids long. The V segment lost 4 bases and the J segment 2 bases; nucleotides outside the gene matches: 15. Per the germline V gene, CDR1 is SEHNR and CDR2 is FQNEAQ (reference sequence). CDR3 DNA sequence: TGTGCCAGCAGCTCACTGCGCTCGGGACAGGGAGGAACTGGGGCCAACGTCCTGACTTTC. Amino acids: CASSSLRSGQGGTGANVLTF.

Only a few counts were recorded for this clonotype. The chain uses TRBV28 and TRBJ2-7; either TRBD1 or TRBD2 may fit D (6 bases each). CDR1 and CDR2 from the germline V gene are MDHEN and SYDVKM. The CDR3 consists of 15 residues. V shed 1 base and J shed 4 bases, with 14 bases lying between them. This chain's CDR3 is CASSLSAGEVYEQYF. The CDR3, as DNA: TGTGCCAGCAGTTTATCCGCAGGGGAGGTGTACGAGCAGTACTTC.

The chain combines TRBV13 with TRBJ2-3, with D hard to call. The length of the CDR3 is 16 residues. The germline V and J ends were trimmed by 4 bases and 0 bases, with 14 bases remaining between them. Germline V gene sequence: CDR1 PRHDT, CDR2 FYEKMQ (reference sequence). The CDR3 is CASSSRLPSSTDTQYF. CDR3 bases: TGTGCCAGCAGCTCCCGACTCCCTTCTAGCACAGATACGCAGTATTTT.

This clonotype was counted a few times. V usage is TRBV27 and J usage is TRBJ2-5, with D maybe TRBD2 (5 bases). The length of the CDR3 is 15 residues. The V gene lost 0 bases and the J gene lost 1 base, with 9 bases spanning the gap. Germline-derived CDR1 and CDR2 are MNHEY and SMNVEV (reference sequence). CDR3 sequence (DNA): TGTGCCAGCAGTTTATCAGCGGATAGCCAAGAGACCCAGTACTTC. Amino acids: CASSLSADSQETQYF.

The rearrangement joins TRBV6-2 or TRBV6-3 to TRBJ2-3; TRBD1 or TRBD2 may be the D gene (5 bases each). V lost 6 bases, J lost 5 bases, and 15 bases lay in between. The CDR3 contains 14 residues. Germline assignment: CDR1 MNHEY and CDR2 SVGEGT. The CDR3 region has the DNA TGTGCCAGCAGGATCCAGGGAGATCTAGATACGCAGTATTTT. Protein sequence: CASRIQGDLDTQYF.

This chain links TRBV12-3 or TRBV12-4 with TRBJ2-7, with D possibly TRBD2 on 7 matching bases. This CDR3 spans 15 amino acids. Trimming stripped 0 bases from V and 2 bases from J, with 11 bases between. The CDR3: CASSLAGGGPYEQYF. CDR3 in DNA: TGTGCCAGCAGTTTAGCAGGGGGGGGGCCCTACGAGCAGTACTTC.

The J gene is TRBJ1-1, the V gene TRBV7-9; D gene unclear. Per germline, CDR1 SEHNR and CDR2 FQNEAQ (reference sequence). The V end lost 1 base, the J end lost 8 bases, and 11 bases lay between the germline ends. This CDR3 contains 13 residues. This CDR3 reads CASSLESPYEAFF. DNA of the CDR3: TGTGCCAGCAGCTTAGAGTCGCCATACGAAGCTTTCTTT.

This chain joins TRBV28 and TRBJ2-7; 7 positions agree with TRBD2. The CDR3 sequence is 19 residues long. V was pared by 10 bases and J by 1 base, with 25 bases of the junction left unmatched. The V gene's germline CDR1 is MDHEN and CDR2 SYDVKM. The DNA of the CDR3 is TGTGCCACCTGTCCTAGGACTAGTCTGGAGGGGAGGAGTTCCTACGAGCAGTACTTC. Encoded protein: CATCPRTSLEGRSSYEQYF. Full variable domain (outside the CDR3, taken from reference TRBV28 and TRBJ2-7): DVKVTQSSRYLVKRTGEKVFLECVQDMDHENMFWYRQDPGLGLRLIYFSYDVKMKEKGDIPEGYSVSREKKERFSLILESASTNQTSMYLCATCPRTSLEGRSSYEQYFGPGTRLTVT.

The chain joins TRBV7-6 to TRBJ1-6; D is uncertain. Germline V CDR1 and CDR2: SGHVS, FNYEAQ. The CDR3 is 18 amino acids. V shed 0 bases and J shed 8 bases, with 20 bases lying between them. The CDR3 sequence is CASSLASGWGTSDSPLHF. DNA for the CDR3: TGTGCCAGCAGCTTAGCGAGTGGTTGGGGAACTTCAGATTCACCCCTCCACTTT. Together with reference TRBV7-6 and TRBJ1-6, the CDR3 gives the full variable domain: GAGVSQSPRYKVTKRGQDVALRCDPISGHVSLYWYRQALGQGPEFLTYFNYEAQQDKSGLPNDRFSAERPEGSISTLTIQRTEQRDSAMYRCASSLASGWGTSDSPLHFGNGTRLTVT.

V gene TRBV29-1 combines with J gene TRBJ2-1, with D unclear. This CDR3 is 12 amino acids long. V lost 5 bases and J lost 6, with 11 bases in between. Germline V lookup: CDR1 SQVTM, CDR2 ANQGSEA. The DNA of the CDR3 is TGCAGCGTTCGAAAGTCTGCCAATGAGCAGTTCTTC. Translated, it gives CSVRKSANEQFF.

Many counts were recorded for this clonotype. This chain uses TRBV7-9 with TRBJ2-1; 14 bases are shared with TRBD2. Trimming at V came to 0 bases and at J to 7 bases, leaving 5 bases not matched to a gene. Germline CDR1 reads SEHNR; CDR2 reads FQNEAQ (reference sequence). The CDR3 extends over 17 amino acids. CDR3 in amino acids: CASSLAWTSGRINEQFF. DNA for the CDR3: TGTGCCAGCAGCTTAGCGTGGACTAGCGGGAGGATTAATGAGCAGTTCTTC. The complete variable domain, with remaining parts taken from reference TRBV7-9 and TRBJ2-1, reads DTGVSQNPRHKITKRGQNVTFRCDPISEHNRLYWYRQTLGQGPEFLTYFQNEAQLEKSRLLSDRFSAERPKGSFSTLEIQRTEQGDSAMYLCASSLAWTSGRINEQFFGPGTRLTVL.

This rearrangement joins TRBV29-1 to TRBJ1-2; TRBD1 matches 7 bases. Trimming at V came to 0 bases and at J to 0 bases, leaving 7 bases not matched to a gene. Germline V gene data show CDR1 as SQVTM and CDR2 as ANQGSEA. The CDR3 covers 16 residues. CDR3 DNA sequence: TGCAGCGTTGAAGATTACACAGGGGAAACTAACTATGGCTACACCTTC. It specifies CSVEDYTGETNYGYTF.

This chain uses TRBV28 with TRBJ2-5, with D unclear. Trimming took 4 bases from V and 5 from J, leaving 11 bases between them. The CDR3 has 13 residues. CDR1 and CDR2 from the germline V gene are MDHEN and SYDVKM. The CDR3 DNA reads TGTGCCAGCAGTTGGGGAAAGTGGGAGACCCAGTACTTC. Translated: CASSWGKWETQYF.

The CDR3 DNA sequence: TGTGCCAGCAGCCGTACTCGGGACAGGGGGAGGGAGCAGTACTTC. It specifies CASSRTRDRGREQYF. The genes are TRBV7-8 and TRBJ2-7; 11 bases are a match to TRBD1. V lost 5 bases to trimming and J lost 7 bases; unmatched junction nucleotides: 10. Germline V gene data show CDR1 as SGHVS and CDR2 as FQNEAQ. This CDR3 comprises 15 residues. Complete variable domain (other parts from reference TRBV7-8 and TRBJ2-7): GAGVSQSPRYKVAKRGQDVALRCDPISGHVSLFWYQQALGQGPEFLTYFQNEAQLDKSGLPSDRFFAERPEGSVSTLKIQRTQQEDSAVYLCASSRTRDRGREQYFGPGTRLTVT.

This clonotype was detected a few times. This chain uses TRBV20-1 with TRBJ2-2; TRBD2 aligns across 7 bases. The CDR3 is 14 residues long. The germline CDR1 and CDR2 sequences are DFQATT and SNEGSKA (reference sequence). V trimming: 6 bases; J trimming: 1 base; junction bases outside the gene matches: 5. In nucleotides, the CDR3 is TGCAGTGCCCGCGAGCGGGAGAACACCGGGGAGCTGTTTTTT. As protein: CSARERENTGELFF.

The J gene is TRBJ1-6, the V gene TRBV7-6; no definite D call. The germline gives CDR1 SGHVS, CDR2 FNYEAQ. CDR3 length equals 16 residues. The ends were cut back, 4 bases at V and 0 bases at J, with 10 bases in the middle. DNA for the CDR3: TGTGCCAGCAGCTCCAGAATTAGCTCCTATAATTCACCCCTCCACTTT. Translating gives CASSSRISSYNSPLHF.

The J gene is TRBJ2-1, the V gene TRBV4-3, with 12 bases fitting TRBD2. CDR3 size: 14 residues. The trim removed 2 bases at V and 16 bases at J, leaving 9 bases unmatched. CDR1 is LGHNA, CDR2 YSLEER, per germline. As DNA, the CDR3 is TGCGCCAGCAGCCAACTAGCGGGGGGGCCTCCAATATTCTTC. Amino acid sequence: CASSQLAGGPPIFF.